The 10 T cell receptor beta chains listed next were all sequenced from one sample in a study of T cells in Graves' hyperthyroidism and ophthalmopathy. Amplified regions were TCR beta CDR3 sequences from RNA transcripts. The HTBI set primed first-round TCR CDR3 RT-PCR. TCRdb redid the calling of the multiplex PCR reads with MiXCR, one entry per CDR3 protein. The table lists 550,000 to 700,000 distinct CDR3 sequences, 46% of them singletons. Material for sequencing was peripheral blood or thyroid tissue (not recorded which). The source of these receptors is an adult woman with Graves' disease, either hyperthyroidism or ophthalmopathy (not recorded which).

This clonotype has more than one count but fewer than ten. The rearrangement uses TRBV28 and TRBJ1-5; no reliable D call. CDR3 size: 15 residues. CDR1 and CDR2 (germline): MDHEN, SYDVKM. V gave up 2 bases and J gave up 0 bases, with 8 bases separating them. CDR3 loop: CASSLQEYSNQPQHF. For the CDR3, the DNA is TGTGCCAGCAGTTTACAGGAGTATAGCAATCAGCCCCAGCATTTT.

This clonotype was found many times. This rearrangement joins TRBV7-9 to TRBJ1-4; TRBD1 might be the D (5 bases). CDR3 size: 11 residues. Germline lookup yields CDR1 SEHNR and CDR2 FQNEAQ (reference sequence). Trimming removed 3 bases from V and 14 bases from J, with 10 bases in between. CDR3 region: CASSLDMLLFF. The DNA of the CDR3 is TGTGCCAGCAGCTTGGACATGCTGCTGTTTTTT.

This clonotype occurred a few times. The J gene is TRBJ1-1, the V gene TRBV28; D possibly corresponds to TRBD1 (5 bases). V lost 5 bases and J 6 bases, leaving 16 bases between the germline ends. Germline lookup yields CDR1 MDHEN and CDR2 SYDVKM. This CDR3 region has 14 residues. The CDR3 reads CASSPPGTQPEAFF. The DNA for the CDR3 is TGTGCCAGCAGTCCCCCCGGGACCCAACCTGAAGCTTTCTTT.

The rearrangement uses TRBV11-2 and TRBJ2-7, with 7 bases lining up with TRBD1. The germline V gene encodes CDR1 SGHAT and CDR2 FQNNGV. V lost 5 bases to trimming and J lost 3 bases; unmatched junction nucleotides: 4. The CDR3 spans 13 residues. The CDR3 is CASSATGFYEQYF. CDR3 in DNA: TGTGCCAGCAGCGCGACAGGGTTCTACGAGCAGTACTTC.

A remark on this clonotype: Given the absence of the conserved phenylalanine or tryptophan at the CDR3 end, a read error is likely. The chain uses TRBV4-2 and TRBJ2-7; D is ambiguous. Germline lookup yields CDR1 LGHNA and CDR2 YNFKEQ. The CDR3 runs to 14 residues. V was clipped by 0 bases and J by 2 bases, with 8 bases between them. The CDR3 nucleotides are TGTGCCAGCAGCCAAGAATTGGCGGCCTACGAGCAGTACCTC. Its protein product is CASSQELAAYEQYL.

This clonotype was observed many times. The genes are TRBV11-2 and TRBJ1-1; D is undetermined. Germline CDR1 SGHAT, CDR2 FQNNGV. Between the trimmed V and J ends, which lost 1 base and 6 bases, there was a span of 3 bases. The CDR3 contains 11 residues. The CDR3 is CASSLASEAFF. The CDR3 nucleotides are TGTGCCAGCAGCTTAGCATCTGAAGCTTTCTTT.

The J gene is TRBJ1-2, the V gene TRBV24-1; the match to TRBD1 covers 12 bases. Germline V gene sequence: CDR1 KGHDR, CDR2 SFDVKD. The CDR3 is made up of 17 amino acids. The ends lost 5 bases at V and 2 bases at J; junction bases unmatched: 8. The CDR3 spells CATSARGQGAINYGYTF. The CDR3 nucleotides are TGTGCCACCAGTGCTAGGGGACAGGGGGCGATAAACTATGGCTACACCTTC.

The chain couples TRBV14 to TRBJ2-7; unclear D gene. The CDR3 is 13 residues long. Germline CDR1 and CDR2: SGHDN and FVKESK. V dropped 1 base and J dropped 4 bases, with 8 bases sitting between them. CDR3 residues: CASSQVMGYEQYF. The CDR3 DNA reads TGTGCCAGCAGCCAAGTAATGGGATACGAGCAGTACTTC.

Note on this clonotype: Possible read error: a much larger clone is one base away. This chain uses TRBV10-3 with TRBJ1-1, with D hard to call. Germline CDR1 ENHRY, CDR2 SYGVKD. This CDR3 comprises 13 residues. Trimming took off 6 bases at V and 9 bases at J, with 17 bases between the two ends. CDR3: CAIREQPYPKAFF. CDR3 sequence (DNA): TGTGCCATCAGGGAACAACCTTATCCAAAAGCTTTCTTT.

This chain joins TRBV6-5 and TRBJ1-5, with D unclear. The CDR3 is made up of 16 amino acids. Trimming removed 5 bases from V and 0 bases from J, with 14 bases in between. Germline-derived CDR1 and CDR2 are MNHEY and SVGAGI. The CDR3 bases are TGTGCCAGCAGTACAAAAGGGCCCTATAGCAATCAGCCCCAGCATTTT. Encoded protein: CASSTKGPYSNQPQHF.